This entry lists 22 T cell receptor beta chains sequenced from one sample in a study of a mutant IDH1 vaccine in newly diagnosed glioma. The time point denotes: week 23, last vaccination. Doses comprised 300 ug of mutant IDH1 20-mer peptide each, plus topical imiquimod. Measured with immunoSEQ multiplex PCR; TCRdb has only the in-frame clones, and not every one. The repertoire holds tens of thousands of clones, 80% to 90% seen once, with 7.5% to 10% in the top ten. What these receptors recognize is not known. The sample here was PBMCs, taken from a glioma patient whose treatment included an IDH1 peptide vaccine. Receptors were obtained from a woman aged 40 to 49 with glioma. Some clones in this sample may be carry-over from other donors' samples.

This clone came up once. CDR3 protein: CASHQGSINSPLHF. The CDR3 region has the DNA TGTGCCAGCCACCAGGGCTCGATTAATTCACCCCTCCACTTT. This rearrangement joins TRBV5-4 to TRBJ1-6; perhaps TRBD1 as D (5 bases). V lost 7 bases, J lost 6 bases, and 14 bases lay in between. The CDR3 loop spans 14 amino acids. Germline lookup yields CDR1 SGHNT and CDR2 YYREEE (reference sequence).

The chain combines TRBV5-4 with TRBJ2-7; no clear D. The germline V gene has CDR1 SGHNT and CDR2 YYREEE (reference sequence). Trimming pared 4 bases from V and 1 base from J, leaving 12 bases between. The CDR3 runs to 14 residues. CDR3 amino acids: CASSPRAGSYEQYF. DNA of the CDR3: TGTGCCAGCAGCCCCCGGGCTGGTTCCTACGAGCAGTACTTC.

V and J are TRBV2 and TRBJ2-5, with D maybe TRBD1 (6 bases). The CDR3 has 12 residues. V was trimmed by 8 bases and J by 4 bases, leaving 11 bases between them. CDR1 and CDR2 (germline): SNHLY, FYNNEI. The CDR3 sequence: CASGDTGETQYF. CDR3 DNA: TGTGCCAGCGGGGACACGGGAGAGACCCAGTACTTC.

This clone was detected only a few times. The chain uses TRBV14 and TRBJ1-1; D call uncertain. V was shortened by 2 bases and J by 4 bases, with 8 bases between the two germline ends. CDR3 size: 13 residues. Germline CDR1 is SGHDN and CDR2 is FVKESK. CDR3 nucleotides: TGTGCCAGCAGCCAATGGGGTAGCACTGAAGCTTTCTTT. Amino acid sequence: CASSQWGSTEAFF.

The chain recombines TRBV5-1 with TRBJ2-5; 8 nucleotides line up with TRBD1. The CDR3 has 15 amino acids. The V and J ends lost 4 bases and 1 base, in that order; junction bases with no gene match: 6. Germline V gene lookup returns CDR1 SGHRS and CDR2 YFSETQ. The CDR3 DNA is TGCGCCAGCAGCCGGGACAGGTCGGCCCAAGAGACCCAGTACTTC. Translation gives CASSRDRSAQETQYF.

V is TRBV20-1 and J is TRBJ2-7, with 7 bases matching TRBD1. This CDR3 has 11 residues. CDR1 is DFQATT and CDR2 is SNEGSKA in the germline V gene (reference sequence). After removal of 5 bases from V and 3 bases from J, the junction contained 1 base not matched to a gene. The CDR3 spells CSAYRGYEQYF. DNA for the CDR3: TGCAGTGCTTACAGGGGCTACGAGCAGTACTTC.

This clone was counted between two and nine times. The chain joins TRBV10-1 to TRBJ1-1; D is uncertain. Trimming stripped 6 bases from V and 2 bases from J, with 10 bases between. This CDR3 is built from 13 residues. Germline CDR1 reads WNHNN; CDR2 reads SYGVQD (reference sequence). Here the CDR3 reads CASSPDVNTEAFF. The CDR3 nucleotides are TGCGCCAGCAGCCCTGACGTTAACACTGAAGCTTTCTTT.

Concerning this clone itself: The conserved phenylalanine or tryptophan normally closing the CDR3 is absent here, so this likely arose from a read error. The limits of the CDR3 on the DNA are not certain, so only TCRdb's listed CDR3 is given. The chain couples TRBV15 to TRBJ2-4; the table's D call TRBD2 went unverified against the DNA. The length of the CDR3 is 12 amino acids, counting both ends. Germline lookup yields CDR1 LNHNV and CDR2 YYDKDF (reference sequence). Here the CDR3 reads CATSRDFAGREV.

The chain uses TRBV19 and TRBJ2-3; D ambiguous. The CDR3 runs to 13 residues. The V end was cut by 0 bases, the J end by 4 bases, with 5 bases between. Germline values: CDR1 LNHDA, CDR2 SQIVND (reference sequence). The CDR3 DNA reads TGTGCCAGTAGTATAGATAACGCAGATACGCAGTATTTT. The encoded protein is CASSIDNADTQYF.

The table lists this clone with a count of one. The genes are TRBV2 and TRBJ2-3, with 11 bases identical to TRBD2. The CDR3 covers 19 residues. Per germline, CDR1 SNHLY and CDR2 FYNNEI. J gave up 2 bases and V 1 base, and 11 bases lay outside the gene matches. The CDR3 sequence is CASSEGPIAGGPATDTQYF. As DNA, the CDR3 is TGTGCCAGCAGTGAAGGGCCAATAGCGGGGGGGCCGGCCACAGATACGCAGTATTTT.

This rearrangement joins TRBV2 to TRBJ1-2; no clear D. Germline V lookup: CDR1 SNHLY, CDR2 FYNNEI. Trimming cost V 4 bases and J 2 bases, with 8 bases left between them. The CDR3 runs to 13 residues. This CDR3 reads CASSGRINYGYTF. Here the CDR3 DNA reads TGTGCCAGCAGTGGACGGATAAACTATGGCTACACCTTC.

DNA of the CDR3: TGTGCCTGGAGCCCAGTCAGCTCTGGAAACACCATATATTTT. This sequence encodes CAWSPVSSGNTIYF. The chain carries TRBV30 and TRBJ1-3; D is uncertain. Trimming removed 3 bases at V and 0 bases at J, with 9 bases between. The CDR3 is 14 amino acids. Germline assignment: CDR1 GTSNPN and CDR2 SVGIG (reference sequence).

V usage is TRBV5-1 and J usage is TRBJ2-7, with 12 bases matching TRBD2. V was pared by 6 bases and J by 2 bases, with 6 bases of the junction left unmatched. The CDR3 is made up of 15 amino acids. Looked up from germline, CDR1 is SGHRS and CDR2 is YFSETQ. The DNA for the CDR3 is TGCGCCAGCACGCCGACTAGCGGGGGACCCTACGAGCAGTACTTC. Amino acid sequence: CASTPTSGGPYEQYF.

This chain uses TRBV9 with TRBJ2-7; the D gene is possibly TRBD1 (5 bases). Germline lookup yields CDR1 SGDLS and CDR2 YYNGEE. This CDR3 comprises 13 residues. V lost 4 bases, J lost 7 bases, and 15 bases lay in between. CDR3 region: CASSPHVGQEQYF. As DNA, the CDR3 is TGTGCCAGCAGCCCCCATGTGGGGCAGGAGCAGTACTTC.

This chain connects TRBV15 to TRBJ2-7, with 7 positions matching TRBD2. CDR3 length equals 15 residues. The V gene end was trimmed by 2 bases and the J gene end by 2 bases; junction bases not matched to a gene: 6. Germline V gives CDR1 LNHNV, CDR2 YYDKDF (reference sequence). The CDR3 bases are TGTGCCACCAGCAGACTAGCGGAGGGAACCTACGAGCAGTACTTC. It codes for CATSRLAEGTYEQYF.

The chain uses TRBV11-2 and TRBJ2-7, with 11 positions matching TRBD2. Germline assignment: CDR1 SGHAT and CDR2 FQNNGV. This CDR3 region has 16 residues. The ends lost 5 bases at V and 0 bases at J; junction bases unmatched: 6. The CDR3 nucleotides are TGTGCCAGCAGCCTCATGACTAGCGGGGACTCCTACGAGCAGTACTTC. Amino acids: CASSLMTSGDSYEQYF.

This clone was detected only a few times. V and J are TRBV2 and TRBJ1-1, with D perhaps matching TRBD1 (6 bases). The germline V gene encodes CDR1 SNHLY and CDR2 FYNNEI. V was trimmed by 6 bases and J by 4 bases, leaving 12 bases between them. This CDR3 has 13 residues. The CDR3 here is CASSGQLSTEAFF. CDR3 coding DNA: TGTGCCAGCAGCGGACAGCTCTCCACTGAAGCTTTCTTT. Together with reference TRBV2 and TRBJ1-1, the CDR3 gives the full variable domain: EPEVTQTPSHQVTQMGQEVILRCVPISNHLYFYWYRQILGQKVEFLVSFYNNEISEKSEIFDDQFSVERPDGSNFTLKIRSTKLEDSAMYFCASSGQLSTEAFFGQGTRLTVV.

The gene calls are TRBV5-6 and TRBJ1-3; D might be TRBD1 (5 bases). There are 13 residues in the CDR3. V was clipped by 4 bases and J by 6 bases, with 11 bases between them. Germline assignment: CDR1 SGHDT and CDR2 YYEEEE. The CDR3 sequence is CASSLAGPNTIYF. The CDR3 DNA reads as TGTGCCAGCAGCCTCGCGGGGCCAAACACCATATATTTT.

The chain recombines TRBV10-3 with TRBJ2-1; TRBD2 is a possible D gene (7 bases). The germline V gene has CDR1 ENHRY and CDR2 SYGVKD. This CDR3 has 14 residues. V shed 0 bases and J shed 10 bases, with 13 bases lying between them. CDR3 sequence: CAISESGRGPEQFF. The CDR3 coding sequence is TGTGCCATCAGTGAGTCTGGGCGGGGGCCCGAGCAGTTCTTC.

On this clone: The germline gene is not matched at one end of the junction; a read error may be the cause. The chain combines TRBV12-5 with TRBJ2-7, with TRBD2 matching 9 bases. The CDR3 covers 13 residues. Germline lookup yields CDR1 LGHNT and CDR2 FRNRAP. CDR3 region: CASGPMASGEQDF. The DNA for the CDR3 is TGTGCTAGTGGTCCCATGGCTAGCGGGGAACAAGACTTC.

V and J are TRBV7-2 and TRBJ2-3; 9 bases agree with TRBD2. The CDR3 covers 14 residues. The germline CDR1 and CDR2 sequences are SGHTA and FQGNSA. V trimming: 5 bases; J trimming: 7 bases; junction bases outside the gene matches: 7. The chain's CDR3 is CASSPGGGVYTQYF. DNA of the CDR3: TGTGCCAGCAGCCCGGGCGGGGGGGTATATACGCAGTATTTT.

This clone was detected ten times or more. The CDR3 reads CASSAGTGSTGELFF. DNA of the CDR3: TGTGCCAGCAGTGCCGGGACAGGCAGCACCGGGGAGCTGTTTTTT. The chain combines TRBV6-4 with TRBJ2-2, with 8 bases lining up with TRBD1. Looked up from germline, CDR1 is MRHNA and CDR2 is SNTAGT. CDR3 size: 15 residues. The ends lost 4 bases at V and 4 bases at J; junction bases unmatched: 5.